The following is a TCR beta chain sequence with its context. Its target is not known. This may arise from a read error, as a much more abundant clone is one base away. Preparation of TCR beta libraries was done by quantitative 5'-RACE with molecular barcodes. Each CDR3 protein is one row after TCRdb ran MiXCR on the 5' RACE reads. Altogether roughly 130,000 distinct CDR3 sequences are present, 12% to 15% being singletons, with the ten largest covering 2.5% to 3%. These data belong to a study of CD8 T cells in ankylosing spondylitis. Study-level results: Certain motif variants had earlier appeared in reactive arthritis synovial fluid and blood. Reportedly, disease-linked clones are significantly enriched in ankylosing spondylitis patients' matched synovial fluid.

Germline loops: CDR1 SQVTM, CDR2 ANQGSEA. The CDR3 is 11 residues long. This sequence was found in a female donor with ankylosing spondylitis or in good health (not recorded which). The chain combines TRBV29-1 with TRBJ2-2, with D possibly matching TRBD1 (5 bases). The specimen sequenced was blood, either unsorted or a sorted T cell fraction (not recorded which). CDR3 amino acids: CSVGGTRELFF. DNA for the CDR3: TGCAGCGTTGGGGGCACCAGGGAGCTGTTTTTT.